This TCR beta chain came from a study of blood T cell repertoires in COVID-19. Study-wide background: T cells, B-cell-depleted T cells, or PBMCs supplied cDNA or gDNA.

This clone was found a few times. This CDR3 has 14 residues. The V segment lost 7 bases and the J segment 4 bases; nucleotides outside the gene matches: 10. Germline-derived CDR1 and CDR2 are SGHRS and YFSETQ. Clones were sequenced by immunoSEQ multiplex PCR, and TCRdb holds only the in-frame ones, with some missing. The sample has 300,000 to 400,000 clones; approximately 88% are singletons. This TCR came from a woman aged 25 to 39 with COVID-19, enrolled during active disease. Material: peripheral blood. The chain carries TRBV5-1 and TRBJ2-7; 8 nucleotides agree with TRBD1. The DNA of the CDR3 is TGCGCCAGCCGCCTACGGACAGGGTCATACGAGCAGTACGTC. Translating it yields CASRLRTGSYEQYV.